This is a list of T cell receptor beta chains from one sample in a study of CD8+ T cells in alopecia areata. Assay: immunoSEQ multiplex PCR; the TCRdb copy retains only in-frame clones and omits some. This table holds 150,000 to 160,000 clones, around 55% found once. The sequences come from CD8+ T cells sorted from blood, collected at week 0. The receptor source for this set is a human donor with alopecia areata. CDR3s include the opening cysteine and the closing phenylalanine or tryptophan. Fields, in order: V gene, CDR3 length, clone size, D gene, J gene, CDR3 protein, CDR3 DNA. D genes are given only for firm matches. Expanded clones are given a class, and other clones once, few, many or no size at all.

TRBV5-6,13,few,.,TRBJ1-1,CASSTDTSRGAFF,TGTGCCAGCAGTACCGACACAAGCAGGGGAGCTTTCTTT
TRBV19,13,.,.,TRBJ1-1,CASSITSSTEAFF,TGTGCCAGTAGTATTACGTCCAGCACTGAAGCTTTCTTT
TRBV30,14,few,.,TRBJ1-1,CAWSVGGMNTEAFF,TGTGCCTGGAGTGTAGGAGGTATGAACACTGAAGCTTTCTTT
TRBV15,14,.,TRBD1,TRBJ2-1,CATSEQGAHNEQFF,TGTGCCACCAGCGAGCAGGGGGCGCATAATGAGCAGTTCTTC
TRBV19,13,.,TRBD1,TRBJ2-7,CASSPRTGPEQYF,TGTGCCAGTAGTCCCCGGACAGGACCTGAGCAGTACTTC
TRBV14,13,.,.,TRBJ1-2,CASSQDFEGGYTF,TGTGCCAGCAGCCAAGATTTTGAAGGGGGCTACACCTTC
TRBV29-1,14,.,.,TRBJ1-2,CSTEAGQANYGYTF,TGCAGCACCGAGGCAGGGCAAGCTAACTATGGCTACACCTTC
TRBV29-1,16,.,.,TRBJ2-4,CSVEFYGGLTKNIQYF,TGCAGCGTTGAATTTTATGGGGGGCTGACCAAAAACATTCAGTACTTC
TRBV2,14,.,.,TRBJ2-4,CASSDSIAKNIQYF,TGTGCCAGCAGTGATAGCATAGCCAAAAACATTCAGTACTTC
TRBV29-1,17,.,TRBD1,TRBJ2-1,CSVAGTGSGTGWNEQFF,TGCAGCGTCGCCGGGACAGGGTCAGGGACAGGTTGGAATGAGCAGTTCTTC
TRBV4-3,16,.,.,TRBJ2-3,CASSQESGGNTDTQYF,TGCGCCAGCAGCCAAGAGTCCGGGGGAAACACAGATACGCAGTATTTT
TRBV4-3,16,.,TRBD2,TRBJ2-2,CASSQDGVSGGGELFF,TGCGCCAGCAGCCAAGATGGTGTTAGCGGGGGCGGGGAGCTGTTTTTT
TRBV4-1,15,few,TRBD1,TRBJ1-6,CASSRTQGDNSPLHF,TGCGCCAGCAGCCGTACACAGGGGGATAATTCACCCCTCCACTTT
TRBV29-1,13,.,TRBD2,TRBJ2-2,CSLGTSGAGELFF,TGCAGCCTAGGGACTAGCGGGGCCGGGGAGCTGTTTTTT
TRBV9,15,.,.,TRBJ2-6,CASSPRISGANVLTF,TGTGCCAGCAGCCCCCGAATCTCTGGGGCCAACGTCCTGACTTTC
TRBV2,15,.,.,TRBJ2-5,CASNKGGAAGETQYF,TGTGCCAGCAACAAGGGGGGGGCCGCGGGAGAGACCCAGTACTTC
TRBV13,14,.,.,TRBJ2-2,CATKLWAETGELFF,TGTGCCACCAAACTGTGGGCGGAGACCGGGGAGCTGTTTTTT
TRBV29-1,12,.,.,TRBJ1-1,CSAPGVNTEAFF,TGCAGCGCCCCAGGGGTGAACACTGAAGCTTTCTTT
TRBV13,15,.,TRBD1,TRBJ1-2,CASSSPDGDRDGYTF,TGTGCCAGCAGCTCTCCCGACGGGGACAGAGATGGCTACACCTTC
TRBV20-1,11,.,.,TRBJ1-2,CSARDSGEFHF,TGCAGTGCTAGAGATTCTGGAGAATTCCACTTC
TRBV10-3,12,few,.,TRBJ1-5,CAIRVTEEPQHF,TGTGCCATCAGAGTTACGGAGGAGCCCCAGCATTTT
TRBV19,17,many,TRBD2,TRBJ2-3,CASSQSTSGGPMDTQYF,TGTGCCAGTAGTCAATCGACTAGCGGGGGGCCAATGGATACGCAGTATTTT
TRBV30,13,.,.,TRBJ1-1,CAWKTGRWREAFF,TGTGCCTGGAAAACAGGGCGCTGGCGTGAAGCTTTCTTT
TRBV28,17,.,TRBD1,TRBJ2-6,CASSPGQGLGGANVLTF,TGTGCCAGCAGCCCGGGACAGGGACTCGGTGGGGCCAACGTCCTGACTTTC
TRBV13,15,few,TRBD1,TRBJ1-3,CASSSRDSSGNTIYF,TGTGCCAGCAGCTCCCGGGACAGCTCTGGAAACACCATATATTTT
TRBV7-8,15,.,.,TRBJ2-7,CASSLGLGVSYEQYF,TGTGCCAGCAGCTTAGGATTGGGCGTCTCCTACGAGCAGTACTTC
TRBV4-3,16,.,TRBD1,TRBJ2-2,CASSQDEGADTGELFF,TGCGCCAGCAGCCAAGACGAGGGGGCGGACACCGGGGAGCTGTTTTTT
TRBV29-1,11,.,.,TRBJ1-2,CSVVHNYGYTF,TGCAGCGTTGTGCATAACTATGGCTACACCTTC
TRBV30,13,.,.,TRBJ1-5,CAWSDGRNQPQHF,TGTGCCTGGAGTGATGGGAGAAATCAGCCCCAGCATTTT
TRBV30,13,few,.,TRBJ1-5,CAWTGGNNQPQHF,TGTGCCTGGACCGGGGGAAACAATCAGCCCCAGCATTTT
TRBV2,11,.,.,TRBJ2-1,CASSPNNEQFF,TGTGCCAGCTCTCCGAACAATGAGCAGTTCTTC
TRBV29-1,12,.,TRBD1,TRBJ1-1,CSVEDRGTEAFF,TGCAGCGTTGAAGACAGGGGGACTGAAGCTTTCTTT
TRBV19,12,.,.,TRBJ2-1,CASTTAYNEQFF,TGTGCCAGCACAACAGCTTACAATGAGCAGTTCTTC
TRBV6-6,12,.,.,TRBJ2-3,CASSYSRDTQYF,TGTGCCAGCAGTTACTCGCGAGATACGCAGTATTTT
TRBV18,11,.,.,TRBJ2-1,CASSPGNEQFF,TGTGCCAGCTCACCTGGGAATGAGCAGTTCTTC
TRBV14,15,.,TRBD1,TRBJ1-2,CASSRPGQEIYGYTF,TGTGCCAGCAGCCGCCCGGGACAGGAAATCTATGGCTACACCTTC